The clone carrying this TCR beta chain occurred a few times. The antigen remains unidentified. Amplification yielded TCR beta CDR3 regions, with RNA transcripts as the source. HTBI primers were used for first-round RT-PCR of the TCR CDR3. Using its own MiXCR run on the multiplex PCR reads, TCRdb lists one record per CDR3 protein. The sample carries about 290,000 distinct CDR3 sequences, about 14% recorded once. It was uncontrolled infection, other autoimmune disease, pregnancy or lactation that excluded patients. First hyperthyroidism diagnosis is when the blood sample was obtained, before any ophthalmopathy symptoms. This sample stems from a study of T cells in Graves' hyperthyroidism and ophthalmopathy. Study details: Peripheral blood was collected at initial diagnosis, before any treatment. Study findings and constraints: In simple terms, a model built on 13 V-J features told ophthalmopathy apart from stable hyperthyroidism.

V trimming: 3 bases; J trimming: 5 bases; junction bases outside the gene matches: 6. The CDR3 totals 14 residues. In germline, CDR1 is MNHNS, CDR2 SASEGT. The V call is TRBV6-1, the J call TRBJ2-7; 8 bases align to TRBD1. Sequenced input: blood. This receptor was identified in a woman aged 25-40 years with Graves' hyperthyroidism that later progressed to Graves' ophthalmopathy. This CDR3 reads CASSDPRGLHEQYF. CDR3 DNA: TGTGCCAGCAGTGATCCCAGGGGGCTCCACGAGCAGTACTTC.